This T cell receptor beta chain was sequenced in a study of identical twins. This clonotype was detected only a few times. V dropped 6 bases and J dropped 0 bases, with 14 bases sitting between them. CDR3 length: 16 residues. TCRdb recomputed calls from the 5' RACE reads with MiXCR, one row per CDR3 protein. The table shows some 230,000 distinct CDR3 sequences, with 6.5% occurring only once. The sample also formed part of further work on T cells expressing NK-cell markers.

The origin of this receptor is a woman younger than 30 in good health. This chain links TRBV12-3 or TRBV12-4 with TRBJ1-4; D gene uncertain. The specimen sequenced was CD8+ T cells sorted from blood. The CDR3, as DNA: TGTGCCAGCAGACCCGGACCCCCAGCAACTAATGAAAAACTGTTTTTT. Its protein is CASRPGPPATNEKLFF.